This T cell receptor beta chain was recorded in a study of cytomegalovirus exposure and HLA in healthy donors. Overall study findings and caveats: CMV serostatus was the only recorded immune exposure for donors. Cytomegalovirus-associated TCR beta chains were listed, numbering 150 to 200. Prior analysis indicated that the majority of TCR beta V segments exhibited productivity approximately 90% or approximately 30% of the time.

A remark on this clone: Its antigen is undetermined.

The trim removed 4 bases at V and 0 bases at J, leaving 9 bases unmatched. The CDR3 sequence is 16 residues long. CDR1 SGHDT and CDR2 YYEEEE come from the germline V gene. The PCR was carried out with 60 Vbeta primers and 13 Jbeta primers. Some clones are missing from TCRdb's copy, which holds only in-frame ones; the method was immunoSEQ multiplex PCR. The table shows about 98,000 clones, with around 80% occurring only once. The J gene is TRBJ2-7, the V gene TRBV5-6; TRBD2 matches at 8 bases. The material sequenced was PBMCs. The receptor comes from a middle-aged man in good health and CMV-seronegative. The CDR3 spells CASSALGLETSYEQYF. The CDR3 bases are TGTGCCAGCAGCGCGTTGGGACTAGAGACCTCCTACGAGCAGTACTTC.